The sequence of this T cell receptor (beta chain) was determined in a study of blood T cell repertoires in COVID-19. As for the study in general: T cells, B-cell-depleted T cells, or PBMCs provided the cDNA or gDNA that served as material.

Measured with immunoSEQ multiplex PCR; TCRdb has only the in-frame clones, and not every one. The sample lists roughly 310,000 clones, under 90% seen once, with less than 3.5% in the top ten. V dropped 6 bases and J dropped 5; count of bases not matched to a gene: 2. This CDR3 spans 13 amino acids. CDR1 WNHNN and CDR2 SYGVQD come from the germline V gene (reference sequence). This chain uses TRBV10-1 with TRBJ1-1; 11 bases agree with TRBD1. This clonotype was obtained from a woman aged 30 to 39 with COVID-19, enrolled during active disease. Sequencing was done on a sample of peripheral blood. CDR3 loop: CASSRDRGTEAFF. The DNA for the CDR3 is TGCGCCAGCAGCCGGGACAGGGGGACTGAAGCTTTCTTT.